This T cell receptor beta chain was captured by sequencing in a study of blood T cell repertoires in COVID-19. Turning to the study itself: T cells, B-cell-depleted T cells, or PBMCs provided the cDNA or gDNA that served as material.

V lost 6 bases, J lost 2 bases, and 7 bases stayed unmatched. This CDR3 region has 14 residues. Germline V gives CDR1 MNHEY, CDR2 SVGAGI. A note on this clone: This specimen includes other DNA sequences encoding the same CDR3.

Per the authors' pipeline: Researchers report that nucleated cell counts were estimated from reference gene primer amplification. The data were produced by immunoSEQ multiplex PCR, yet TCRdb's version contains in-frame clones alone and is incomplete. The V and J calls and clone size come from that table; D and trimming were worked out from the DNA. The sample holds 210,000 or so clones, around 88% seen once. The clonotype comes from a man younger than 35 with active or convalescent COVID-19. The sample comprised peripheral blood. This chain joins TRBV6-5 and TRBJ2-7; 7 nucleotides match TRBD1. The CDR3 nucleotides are TGTGCCAGCAGCCTGGGGACAGCCACCTACGAGCAGTACTTC. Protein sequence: CASSLGTATYEQYF.